Listed below are T cell receptor beta chains from one sample, sequenced in a study of blood T cell repertoires in COVID-19. Generated by immunoSEQ multiplex PCR, the TCRdb table keeps only in-frame clones and is missing some. The data hold 200,000 or so clones, with more than 70% observed a single time. The sequencing input was peripheral blood. The origin of the receptors is an older person with COVID-19, enrolled during active disease. Each CDR3 is given with its conserved first and last residue. A D gene is named only where the DNA matches it firmly. Rows give clone size only sometimes, using once, few, many, or a class for an expanded clone.

>.|TRBV12-3/TRBV12-4|.|TRBJ1-1
CASSSEVDTEAFF
TGTGCCAGCAGTTCTGAGGTTGACACTGAAGCTTTCTTT
>.|TRBV11-1|.|TRBJ2-5
CASSIQGSLGETQYF
TGTGCCAGCAGCATACAGGGATCCCTGGGAGAGACCCAGTACTTC
>TRBD1|TRBV19|.|TRBJ2-1
CASEPRDRAREQFF
TGTGCCAGCGAGCCAAGGGACAGGGCCCGAGAGCAGTTCTTC
>.|TRBV6-5|.|TRBJ1-4
CASRPQDKEGGKLFF
TGTGCCAGCAGACCCCAGGACAAGGAAGGGGGAAAACTGTTTTTT
>TRBD1|TRBV19|few|TRBJ2-7
CASSILGTGQGAYEQYF
TGTGCCAGTAGTATACTGGGGACAGGTCAGGGGGCCTACGAGCAGTACTTC
>.|TRBV6-5|.|TRBJ1-2
CASTRRRDNYGYTF
TGTGCCAGCACCCGGAGGAGGGATAACTATGGCTACACCTTC
>TRBD1|TRBV19|.|TRBJ1-6
CASSSGTGAYIGPLHF
TGTGCCAGTAGTAGCGGGACAGGAGCCTACATCGGACCCCTCCACTTT
>TRBD1|TRBV6-5|.|TRBJ1-1
CASRGQGVNEAFF
TGTGCCAGCAGAGGACAGGGCGTAAATGAAGCTTTCTTT
>TRBD1|TRBV5-6|.|TRBJ1-5
CASSSGTGIQPQHF
TGTGCCAGCAGCTCAGGGACAGGGATTCAGCCCCAGCATTTT
>TRBD1|TRBV27|.|TRBJ2-7
CASSSRGMSSYEQYF
TGTGCCAGCAGTTCCAGGGGGATGAGCTCCTACGAGCAGTACTTC
>TRBD1|TRBV19|.|TRBJ1-4
CASSNLRQGGEKLFF
TGTGCCAGTAGTAACCTCCGACAGGGGGGTGAAAAACTGTTTTTT
>TRBD1|TRBV7-2|few|TRBJ2-7
CASSTRDRGRYEQYF
TGTGCCAGCAGCACCCGGGACAGGGGACGCTACGAGCAGTACTTC
>.|TRBV6-2/TRBV6-3|.|TRBJ2-5
CASSYLEETQYF
TGTGCCAGCAGTTACCTAGAAGAGACCCAGTACTTC
>.|TRBV25-1|.|TRBJ2-7
CASSARSQEGEQYF
TGTGCCAGCAGTGCCCGATCCCAGGAGGGCGAGCAGTACTTC
>TRBD1|TRBV4-1|.|TRBJ2-4
CASSHDQGVKNIQYF
TGCGCCAGCAGCCACGACCAGGGGGTCAAAAACATTCAGTACTTC
>TRBD1|TRBV10-3|.|TRBJ1-6
CAIMGDRRNSPLHF
TGTGCCATCATGGGGGACAGAAGAAATTCACCCCTCCACTTT
>TRBD2|TRBV10-3|.|TRBJ2-7
CATGTNEEQYF
TGTGCCACCGGGACTAACGAGGAGCAGTACTTC
>.|TRBV6-2/TRBV6-3|.|TRBJ1-1
CASSYEFREAFF
TGTGCCAGCAGTTACGAATTCAGGGAAGCTTTCTTT
>TRBD1|TRBV28|.|TRBJ1-1
CASSETPGQGSEAFF
TGTGCCAGCAGCGAGACCCCGGGACAGGGGTCTGAAGCTTTCTTT
>.|TRBV28|.|TRBJ2-7
CASRTPGGPYEQYF
TGTGCCAGCAGAACCCCGGGCGGGCCCTACGAGCAGTACTTC
>.|TRBV4-3|.|TRBJ1-2
CASSQLTSGGPNYGYTF
TGCGCCAGCAGCCAACTGACGTCGGGGGGACCTAACTATGGCTACACCTTC
>TRBD2|TRBV7-8|.|TRBJ2-7
CASSSLAGVFYEQYF
TGTGCCAGCAGCTCGTTAGCGGGAGTCTTTTACGAGCAGTACTTC
>TRBD2|TRBV24-1|.|TRBJ2-3
CATSDSLAGALDTQYF
TGTGCCACCAGTGATAGTCTAGCGGGGGCCCTAGATACGCAGTATTTT
>TRBD1|TRBV16|.|TRBJ1-4
CASSQTQGGEKLFF
TGTGCCAGCAGCCAGACACAGGGGGGAGAAAAACTGTTTTTT
>.|TRBV11-2|.|TRBJ2-3
CASSLDRAGTTDTQYF
TGTGCCAGCAGCTTAGATCGGGCGGGGACCACAGATACGCAGTATTTT
>.|TRBV10-1|once|TRBJ2-7
CASSPIEDEQYF
TGCGCCAGCAGTCCCATTGAGGACGAGCAGTACTTC
>TRBD2|TRBV5-1|.|TRBJ2-1
CASSPTEGLANEQFF
TGCGCCAGCAGCCCAACTGAGGGACTAGCGAATGAGCAGTTCTTC
>.|TRBV9|.|TRBJ2-7
CASSVGERYAQYF
TGTGCCAGCAGCGTAGGGGAGCGGTACGCGCAGTACTTC
>.|TRBV7-9|.|TRBJ1-1
CASSSQGNTEAFF
TGTGCCAGCAGCTCACAGGGGAACACTGAAGCTTTCTTT
>.|TRBV7-2|.|TRBJ1-5
CASSLDGPEQPQHF
TGTGCCAGCAGCTTAGATGGCCCGGAGCAGCCCCAGCATTTT
>TRBD2|TRBV28|once|TRBJ2-1
CASSSPGTSSEQFF
TGTGCCAGCAGTTCCCCAGGGACTAGTTCTGAGCAGTTCTTC
>.|TRBV5-8|few|TRBJ2-1
CASSLRGAPYNEQFF
TGTGCCAGCAGCTTGCGGGGGGCGCCTTACAATGAGCAGTTCTTC
>.|TRBV14|.|TRBJ2-7
CASSHAGGGTYEQYF
TGTGCCAGCAGTCACGCAGGAGGTGGCACCTACGAGCAGTACTTC
>.|TRBV13|.|TRBJ1-2
CASSRDLGLRGYTF
TGTGCCAGCAGCCGGGACTTAGGACTCCGAGGCTACACCTTC
>.|TRBV13|once|TRBJ1-6
CASSPWTEDYSPLHF
TGTGCCAGCAGCCCCTGGACAGAAGACTATTCACCCCTCCACTTT
>.|TRBV20-1|.|TRBJ2-2
CSASRSGYTGELFF
TGCAGTGCTAGTCGTAGCGGATACACCGGGGAGCTGTTTTTT
>.|TRBV19|.|TRBJ1-5
CASSIKDSLNQPQHF
TGTGCCAGTAGTATAAAGGACAGCCTCAATCAGCCCCAGCATTTT
>TRBD1|TRBV5-1|once|TRBJ1-2
CASWGTGIDGYTF
TGCGCCAGCTGGGGGACAGGGATCGATGGCTACACCTTC
>TRBD1|TRBV28|.|TRBJ1-4
CASSLLTGGNEKLFF
TGTGCCAGCAGTTTATTGACAGGGGGGAATGAAAAACTGTTTTTT